These 27 T cell receptor beta chains share one sample of origin, sequenced in a study of Ad26.COV2.S vaccination and SARS-CoV-2 variants. Repertoires were generated with immunoSEQ multiplex PCR, while TCRdb's copy carries only in-frame clones and drops some. The table has fewer than 900,000 clones, around 90% seen once. Documented treatment: 15 to 20 received Ad26.COV2.S at low or high dose, single or two shots; 5 received placebo; per-sample allocation not given. The samples were gathered on day 63 after the first injection of vaccine or placebo. Sequencing was performed on peripheral blood, taken in a trial of Ad26.COV2.S vaccine versus placebo. These TCRs come from a person between 18 and 65 years old who received the Ad26.COV2.S COVID-19 vaccine or a placebo.

As for this clone: Other DNA sequences in the sample encode the same CDR3. The chain uses TRBV3-1 (or the pseudogene TRBV3-2) and TRBJ2-5; D call uncertain. V was clipped by 2 bases and J by 4 bases, with 5 bases between them. CDR3 length: 12 residues. Germline-derived CDR1 and CDR2 are LGHDT and YNNKEL (reference sequence). The CDR3 protein is CASSQWGETQYF. CDR3 bases: TGTGCCAGCAGCCAATGGGGAGAGACCCAGTACTTC.

The chain couples TRBV19 to TRBJ2-1; D perhaps matches TRBD1 (6 bases). The V gene's germline CDR1 is LNHDA and CDR2 SQIVND (reference sequence). There are 17 residues in the CDR3. V was cut by 3 bases and J by 0 bases, with 15 bases left in between. CDR3 in amino acids: CASSIYSGTSSYNEQFF. In nucleotides, the CDR3 is TGTGCCAGTAGTATTTACTCCGGGACAAGCTCCTACAATGAGCAGTTCTTC.

The chain recombines TRBV15 with TRBJ1-4; D gene unclear. V was clipped by 4 bases and J by 13 bases, with 16 bases between them. CDR3 length: 13 residues. CDR1 and CDR2 from the germline V gene are LNHNV and YYDKDF (reference sequence). CDR3 amino acids: CATSTEPSHGLFF. The CDR3, as DNA: TGTGCCACCAGCACAGAACCCAGCCATGGACTGTTTTTT.

The chain couples TRBV7-2 to TRBJ1-2, with a possible D match to TRBD1 (5 bases). This CDR3 contains 15 residues. V lost 1 base and J 3 bases, leaving 12 bases between the germline ends. Germline values: CDR1 SGHTA, CDR2 FQGNSA. CDR3 protein: CASSLGGGAYYGYTF. As DNA, the CDR3 is TGTGCCAGCAGCTTAGGCGGGGGAGCCTACTATGGCTACACCTTC.

The chain combines TRBV4-2 with TRBJ1-4; 8 positions match TRBD1. This CDR3 has 16 amino acids. Germline V CDR1 and CDR2: LGHNA, YNFKEQ. With 4 bases clipped from V and 2 bases from J, the junction kept 6 bases outside the gene matches. CDR3: CASSPGQGLTNEKLFF. The CDR3 region has the DNA TGTGCCAGCAGCCCCGGACAGGGCTTGACTAATGAAAAACTGTTTTTT.

V is TRBV15 and J is TRBJ1-5, with 8 bases lining up with TRBD1. J gave up 5 bases and V 2 bases, and 8 bases lay outside the gene matches. This CDR3 has 16 residues. The germline V gene encodes CDR1 LNHNV and CDR2 YYDKDF (reference sequence). CDR3 amino acids: CATSRRAGGQHQPQHF. The CDR3 nucleotides read TGTGCCACCAGCAGAAGGGCAGGGGGCCAGCATCAGCCCCAGCATTTT.

The rearrangement links TRBV7-8 to TRBJ1-2; 8 nucleotides match TRBD1. Germline trimming cut 6 bases from V and 1 base from J; bases unmatched to any gene: 10. The CDR3 contains 16 residues. The V gene's germline CDR1 is SGHVS and CDR2 FQNEAQ. The CDR3 spells CASRAGTGVINYGYTF. CDR3 sequence (DNA): TGTGCCAGCAGAGCCGGGACAGGCGTTATTAACTATGGCTACACCTTC.

V and J are TRBV5-1 and TRBJ1-2; D gene unclear. The CDR3 length is 12 residues. Germline CDR1 reads SGHRS; CDR2 reads YFSETQ. Trimming cost V 5 bases and J 5 bases, with 10 bases left between them. CDR3 nucleotides: TGCGCCAGCAGAAGGGTAGGGTATGGCTACACCTTC. This sequence encodes CASRRVGYGYTF.

The chain combines TRBV5-4 with TRBJ1-1, with D perhaps matching TRBD1 (5 bases). Germline CDR1 SGHNT, CDR2 YYREEE (reference sequence). The CDR3 is made up of 14 amino acids. V was trimmed by 4 bases and J by 1 base, leaving 11 bases between them. The CDR3 is CASSAGLPNTEAFF. CDR3 nucleotide sequence: TGTGCCAGCAGCGCGGGACTTCCGAACACTGAAGCTTTCTTT.

This clone was counted only a few times. The CDR3 DNA follows: TGCAGCGTGGGGCTAGGTGCAGGATACCAAGAGACCCAGTACTTC. Its protein is CSVGLGAGYQETQYF. This chain uses TRBV29-1 with TRBJ2-5; possibly TRBD1 for D (5 bases). V lost 6 bases and J 0 bases, leaving 17 bases between the germline ends. This CDR3 is 15 amino acids long. Germline CDR1 and CDR2: SQVTM and ANQGSEA.

The V call is TRBV25-1, the J call TRBJ1-1; D is unresolved. The CDR3 covers 10 residues. The germline gives CDR1 MGHDK, CDR2 SYGVNS. The V and J ends lost 5 bases and 8 bases respectively, with 6 bases between them. This CDR3 reads CASSMKEAFF. Here the CDR3 DNA reads TGTGCCAGCAGTATGAAGGAAGCTTTCTTT.

The CDR3 sequence is CATSRADYEQYF. CDR3 nucleotide sequence: TGTGCCACCAGCAGAGCGGATTACGAGCAGTACTTC. V is TRBV15 and J is TRBJ2-7; no definite D call. There are 12 residues in the CDR3. Trimming removed 1 base from V and 4 bases from J, with 5 bases in between. The V gene's germline CDR1 is LNHNV and CDR2 YYDKDF (reference sequence). Drawing the rest from reference TRBV15 and TRBJ2-7, the complete variable domain is DAMVIQNPRYQVTQFGKPVTLSCSQTLNHNVMYWYQQKSSQAPKLLFHYYDKDFNNEADTPDNFQSRRPNTSFCFLDIRSPGLGDTAMYLCATSRADYEQYFGPGTRLTVT.

The V call is TRBV7-9, the J call TRBJ2-1, with 13 bases that match TRBD2. Germline V gene data show CDR1 as SEHNR and CDR2 as FQNEAQ (reference sequence). V shed 5 bases, J shed 9 bases, and the junction held 13 bases outside the gene matches. The CDR3 totals 17 residues. CDR3 nucleotide sequence: TGTGCCAGCAGCCCGACCGCTACTAGCGGGGGGGCGGGTGAGCAGTTCTTC. Its protein is CASSPTATSGGAGEQFF.

The chain carries TRBV3-1 (or the pseudogene TRBV3-2) and TRBJ2-3; a weak D match, TRBD2 (6 bases). The CDR3 extends over 15 amino acids. V lost 0 bases and J lost 5, with 12 bases in between. CDR1 is LGHDT, CDR2 YNNKEL, per germline (reference sequence). The CDR3 region has the DNA TGTGCCAGCAGCCAAGAATTGCAGGGAGGAGATACGCAGTATTTT. It is translated as CASSQELQGGDTQYF.

The rearrangement links TRBV3-1 (or the pseudogene TRBV3-2) to TRBJ2-5, with 8 bases fitting TRBD1. With V trimmed by 3 bases and J by 4 bases, 10 bases remained unmatched. The CDR3 runs to 16 residues. The germline CDR1 and CDR2 sequences are LGHDT and YNNKEL (reference sequence). This CDR3 reads CASSQGMQGAGETQYF. The CDR3 DNA is TGTGCCAGCAGCCAGGGGATGCAGGGGGCGGGAGAGACCCAGTACTTC.

V and J are TRBV5-1 and TRBJ2-2, with 7 positions matching TRBD1. The CDR3 length is 14 residues. Germline trimming cut 4 bases from V and 4 bases from J; bases unmatched to any gene: 4. In germline, CDR1 is SGHRS, CDR2 YFSETQ. CDR3 protein: CASSVGQITGELFF. CDR3 sequence (DNA): TGCGCCAGCAGCGTGGGACAGATCACCGGGGAGCTGTTTTTT.

The chain uses TRBV28 and TRBJ2-7, with 10 bases aligning to TRBD1. With 4 bases clipped from V and 5 bases from J, the junction kept 5 bases outside the gene matches. Germline lookup yields CDR1 MDHEN and CDR2 SYDVKM. This CDR3 comprises 14 residues. This CDR3 is CASSSGQGHNEQYF. CDR3 bases: TGTGCCAGCAGTTCGGGACAGGGGCACAACGAGCAGTACTTC.

The chain joins TRBV4-1 to TRBJ2-7; no firm D call. CDR1 MGHRA and CDR2 YSYEKL come from the germline V gene. V shed 1 base and J shed 2 bases, with 18 bases lying between them. CDR3 length: 17 residues. The CDR3 loop is CASSQALSPRLAYEQYF. The CDR3, as DNA: TGCGCCAGCAGCCAAGCCCTTTCCCCTAGGTTAGCCTACGAGCAGTACTTC.

This sequence joins TRBV12-3 or TRBV12-4 and TRBJ1-6; maybe TRBD1 (6 bases). The CDR3 consists of 13 residues. V lost 6 bases, J lost 10 bases, and 13 bases lay in between. The CDR3 nucleotides are TGTGCCAGCAGAGGTGGGGGGGGCTCACCCCTCCACTTT. Its translation is CASRGGGGSPLHF.

To note about this clone: This sample includes further DNA sequences coding for the same CDR3. V usage is TRBV24-1 and J usage is TRBJ1-5; the D is unclear. V was cut by 2 bases and J by 2 bases, with 9 bases left in between. CDR3 length equals 15 residues. Germline CDR1 reads KGHDR; CDR2 reads SFDVKD. The CDR3 loop is CATSDSSGGNQPQHF. The CDR3, as DNA: TGTGCCACCAGTGATTCGTCGGGAGGCAATCAGCCCCAGCATTTT.

The chain links TRBV7-9 to TRBJ1-2; D possibly corresponds to TRBD1 (5 bases). The length of the CDR3 is 14 residues. Deletions cut 1 base from V and 8 bases from J, with 14 bases between. Germline V gives CDR1 SEHNR, CDR2 FQNEAQ (reference sequence). CDR3 nucleotides: TGTGCCAGCAGCTTAGTAATGAGGGGTAGCGGCTACACCTTC. Translation gives CASSLVMRGSGYTF.

This rearrangement joins TRBV7-3 to TRBJ1-6; 7 bases match TRBD1. Germline V CDR1 and CDR2: SGHTA, FQGTGA. CDR3 size: 14 residues. After removal of 5 bases from V and 6 bases from J, the junction contained 4 bases not matched to a gene. CDR3 residues: CASSADRPNSPLHF. The CDR3 DNA sequence: TGTGCCAGCAGCGCGGACAGGCCTAATTCACCCCTCCACTTT.

V is TRBV24-1 and J is TRBJ2-2, with a possible D match to TRBD2 (5 bases). The CDR3 is made up of 14 amino acids. Deletions cut 9 bases from V and 0 bases from J, with 10 bases between. Germline V lookup: CDR1 KGHDR, CDR2 SFDVKD. CDR3 bases: TGTGCCACCCGGGGTGGGGCGAACACCGGGGAGCTGTTTTTT. Its protein product is CATRGGANTGELFF.

This CDR3 is CASSRGQQNSPLHF. DNA of the CDR3: TGTGCCAGCAGCAGGGGACAGCAAAATTCACCCCTCCACTTT. This chain connects TRBV6-2 or TRBV6-3 to TRBJ1-6, with TRBD1 matching 7 bases. The CDR3 extends over 14 amino acids. The V and J ends lost 6 bases and 7 bases, in that order; junction bases with no gene match: 6. The germline CDR1 and CDR2 sequences are MNHEY and SVGEGT.

This rearrangement joins TRBV6-1 to TRBJ2-7, with D possibly called TRBD1 or TRBD2 (5 bases each). The germline V and J ends were trimmed by 1 base and 5 bases, with 18 bases remaining between them. The germline V gene encodes CDR1 MNHNS and CDR2 SASEGT. The CDR3 contains 16 residues. CDR3 nucleotide sequence: TGTGCCAGCAGTGAAGTACACCAGGCAGGGACCCACGAGCAGTACTTC. Its translation is CASSEVHQAGTHEQYF.

This clone has only one observation. The V call is TRBV4-1, the J call TRBJ1-1; D is unclear. Germline CDR1 MGHRA, CDR2 YSYEKL. V was trimmed by 4 bases and J by 1 base, leaving 10 bases between them. The CDR3 is 14 residues long. The CDR3 coding sequence is TGCGCCAGCAGCCGCTCTCCAGGGAACACTGAAGCTTTCTTT. Translation: CASSRSPGNTEAFF.

The chain has TRBV19 and TRBJ1-2, with TRBD1 matching over 8 bases. Germline V gene sequence: CDR1 LNHDA, CDR2 SQIVND (reference sequence). V gave up 6 bases and J gave up 2 bases; unmatched junction bases: 8. This CDR3 has 15 residues. The CDR3 sequence: CASSIRTGLNYGYTF. In DNA form, the CDR3 reads TGTGCCAGTAGCATTCGGACAGGGCTAAACTATGGCTACACCTTC.